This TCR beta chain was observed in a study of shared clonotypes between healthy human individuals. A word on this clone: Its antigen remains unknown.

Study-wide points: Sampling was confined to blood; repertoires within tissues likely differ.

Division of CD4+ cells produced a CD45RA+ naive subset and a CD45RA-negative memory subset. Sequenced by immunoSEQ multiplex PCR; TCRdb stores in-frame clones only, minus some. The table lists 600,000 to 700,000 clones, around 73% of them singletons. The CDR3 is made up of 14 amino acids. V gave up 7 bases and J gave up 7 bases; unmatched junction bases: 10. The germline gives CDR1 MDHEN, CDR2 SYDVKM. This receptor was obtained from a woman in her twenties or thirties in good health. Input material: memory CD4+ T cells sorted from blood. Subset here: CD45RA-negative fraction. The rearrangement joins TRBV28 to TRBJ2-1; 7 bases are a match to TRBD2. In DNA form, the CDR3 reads TGTGCCAGCACGAGCGGGATGTACGGAAATGAGCAGTTCTTC. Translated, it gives CASTSGMYGNEQFF.